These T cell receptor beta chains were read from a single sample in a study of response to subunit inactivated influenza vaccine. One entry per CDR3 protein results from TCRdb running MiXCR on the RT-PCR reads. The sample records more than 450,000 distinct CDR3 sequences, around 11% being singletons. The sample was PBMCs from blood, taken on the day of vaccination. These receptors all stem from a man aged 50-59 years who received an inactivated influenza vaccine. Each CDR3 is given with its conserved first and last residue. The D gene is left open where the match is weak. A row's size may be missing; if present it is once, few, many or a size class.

TGTGCCAGCAGCCCAGGACTAACAACCTACGAGCAGTACTTC	CASSPGLTTYEQYF	NA	TRBJ2-7	TRBV7-2	NA
TGTGCCAGCAGTTTATCGCCCCTCGGGCTTCAGTACTTC	CASSLSPLGLQYF	NA	TRBJ2-4	TRBV27	NA
TGCGCCAGCAGCCACCCACAGGGGCCTGGTGGCTACACCTTC	CASSHPQGPGGYTF	NA	TRBJ1-2	TRBV4-1	TRBD1
TGTGCCAGCAGCCAAGGACAGGGTAGGAGGACTGAAGCTTTCTTT	CASSQGQGRRTEAFF	NA	TRBJ1-1	TRBV14	TRBD1
TGTGCCAGCAGCCAACAGGGGAACACTGAAGCTTTCTTT	CASSQQGNTEAFF	many	TRBJ1-1	TRBV3-1	NA
TGTGCCTGGAGCGCTACAGGGAGATACACTGAAGCTTTCTTT	CAWSATGRYTEAFF	NA	TRBJ1-1	TRBV30	NA
TGTGCCAGCAGCCGCGGGGCGAACACTGAAGCTTTCTTT	CASSRGANTEAFF	many	TRBJ1-1	TRBV3-1	NA
TGCGCCAGCAGTTTTGACACCACCGGGGAGCTGTTTTTT	CASSFDTTGELFF	NA	TRBJ2-2	TRBV4-3	NA
TGCGCCAGCAGGCGACGACAGGGGAGGGATGAAAAACTGTTTTTT	CASRRRQGRDEKLFF	NA	TRBJ1-4	TRBV5-1	TRBD1
TGCAGTGCGACTACAGGCTTGAACACTGAAGCTTTCTTT	CSATTGLNTEAFF	NA	TRBJ1-1	TRBV20-1	NA
TGCGCCAGCAGCCGGGACACCCTCTACGAGCAGTACTTC	CASSRDTLYEQYF	many	TRBJ2-7	TRBV4-1	NA
TGTGCCAGCAGCTTCTGGGACGGTGACAATGAGCAGTTCTTC	CASSFWDGDNEQFF	NA	TRBJ2-1	TRBV7-9	NA
TGTGCCAGTAGTATCCCGACGGACAGGGGGATGTGGTTGACAGATACGCAGTATTTT	CASSIPTDRGMWLTDTQYF	NA	TRBJ2-3	TRBV19	TRBD1
TGCAGTGCTACACAGGACGGAAAGAACACTGAAGCTTTCTTT	CSATQDGKNTEAFF	many	TRBJ1-1	TRBV20-1	NA
TGCAGCGTTGAAGGTCGAGCGACTTACAATGAGCAGTTCTTC	CSVEGRATYNEQFF	many	TRBJ2-1	TRBV29-1	NA
TGTGCCAGCATCCCGGGGGACTATAAGGGGGCCGACTCCTACAATGAGCAGTTCTTC	CASIPGDYKGADSYNEQFF	few	TRBJ2-1	TRBV28	NA
TGTGCCAGCAGCTTAACTAGCGGGACTAGGGCCGGCGGCGATGAGCAGTTCTTC	CASSLTSGTRAGGDEQFF	few	TRBJ2-1	TRBV6-2/TRBV6-3	TRBD2
TGCGCCAGCAGCTTGGGGGACTCTTTATTTGGACAAGAGACCCAGTACTTC	CASSLGDSLFGQETQYF	NA	TRBJ2-5	TRBV5-1	NA
TGTGCCACCAGTGATCCCGGGACTAGCGAGGAGACCCAGTACTTC	CATSDPGTSEETQYF	NA	TRBJ2-5	TRBV24-1	TRBD2
TGTGCCAGTGGTCGTCGCGGCCTCGTGGTGTTCTTC	CASGRRGLVVFF	NA	TRBJ2-1	TRBV6-2/TRBV6-3	NA
TGTGCCAGCAGTTCCCGACTAGCCTTGAACACCGGGGAGCTGTTTTTT	CASSSRLALNTGELFF	many	TRBJ2-2	TRBV12-3/TRBV12-4	TRBD2
TGTGCCAGCAGCGCGGGGACTAGCGGGACCGGGGAGCTGTTTTTT	CASSAGTSGTGELFF	few	TRBJ2-2	TRBV5-4	TRBD2
TGTGCCAGCAGCCTGACTAGCGGGAGGACCAATGAGCAGTTCTTC	CASSLTSGRTNEQFF	many	TRBJ2-1	TRBV3-1	TRBD2
TGTGCCAGCAGACAAGACAGCTACGAGGATCAGCCCCAGCATTTT	CASRQDSYEDQPQHF	few	TRBJ1-5	TRBV6-1	NA
TGTGCCAGCAGCTTAGTCGTACTAGCGGCCTACAATGAGCAGTTCTTC	CASSLVVLAAYNEQFF	NA	TRBJ2-1	TRBV7-2	TRBD2
TGTGCCAGCAGTTTCGAAGCCCCACCCGTTTCAGATGAGCAGTTCTTC	CASSFEAPPVSDEQFF	few	TRBJ2-1	TRBV12-3/TRBV12-4	NA
TGTGCCAGCAGCCATGAAGGTCGCACCTCGGACACTGAAGCTTTCTTT	CASSHEGRTSDTEAFF	few	TRBJ1-1	TRBV4-2	NA
TGTGCCAGCAGCAGACTAGCGGGAGCTGGTGGTGAGCAGTTCTTC	CASSRLAGAGGEQFF	few	TRBJ2-1	TRBV7-8	TRBD2
TGTGCCAGCAAGAACACAGGGGTAGACGAGCAGTACTTC	CASKNTGVDEQYF	NA	TRBJ2-7	TRBV12-3/TRBV12-4	TRBD1
TGTGCCAGCAGCCACGGGGGGCGGGGGAGCACAGATACGCAGTATTTT	CASSHGGRGSTDTQYF	NA	TRBJ2-3	TRBV14	NA
TGTGCCAGCAGTGAAGATCGGGCCTATGGCTACACCTTC	CASSEDRAYGYTF	NA	TRBJ1-2	TRBV12-3/TRBV12-4	NA
TGTGCCAGCAGTTTCGGAACAGCGGACTACGAGCAGTACTTC	CASSFGTADYEQYF	NA	TRBJ2-7	TRBV6-5	NA
TGCAGTGCCAGCCTAACAGGGAACAATCAGCCCCAGCATTTT	CSASLTGNNQPQHF	few	TRBJ1-5	TRBV20-1	NA
TGTGCCAGCAGTTACAGGGGGCGAACGAGCGAGCAGTACTTC	CASSYRGRTSEQYF	NA	TRBJ2-7	TRBV12-3/TRBV12-4	TRBD1
TGTGCCAGCAGCGTGACACACCCGGATACGCAGTATTTT	CASSVTHPDTQYF	many	TRBJ2-3	TRBV7-2	NA
TGCAGTGCTAGAAGCTTAGCGGGTTCGGTCGATGAGCAGTTCTTC	CSARSLAGSVDEQFF	many	TRBJ2-1	TRBV20-1	TRBD2
TGCAGTGGCGACAGGGGGCGTATCGAGCAGTACTTC	CSGDRGRIEQYF	few	TRBJ2-7	TRBV20-1	TRBD1
TGTGCCAGCAGTACTAGTCCCGGGGAGCTGTTTTTT	CASSTSPGELFF	NA	TRBJ2-2	TRBV12-3/TRBV12-4	NA
TGTGCCAGCAGTGTGGTGGACAGGGGCTCTTCCTATGGCTACACCTTC	CASSVVDRGSSYGYTF	few	TRBJ1-2	TRBV25-1	TRBD1
TGCAGTGCTAGATCCCACCGACAGGGAGGCACAGATACGCAGTATTTT	CSARSHRQGGTDTQYF	few	TRBJ2-3	TRBV20-1	TRBD1
TGTGCCAGCAGCTCATCAGGCGGGGATGCGGCTTCACCCCTCCACTTT	CASSSSGGDAASPLHF	NA	TRBJ1-6	TRBV7-9	NA